This entry lists 12 T cell receptor beta chains sequenced from one sample in a study of T cell clonality in common variable immunodeficiency. Sequencing was performed with immunoSEQ multiplex PCR; in TCRdb, only in-frame clones are kept and a portion is missing. The sample yields some 50,000 clones, without any singletons. Input material: peripheral blood mononuclear cells. The receptors shown here come from a person aged 18 to 75 in good health.

This clone was observed many times. The read halts 3 residues ahead of the CDR3 end, with the missing end drawn from the germline J gene. This sequence joins TRBV20-1 and TRBJ2-3; D might be TRBD2 (6 bases). The CDR3 length is 13 residues. V dropped 3 bases and J dropped 5 bases, with 12 bases sitting between them. CDR1 is DFQATT, CDR2 SNEGSKA, per germline (reference sequence). The part of the CDR3 DNA that was read is TGCAGTGCTAGCCCGGAAGCGGGAGATACG. Translated, it gives CSASPEAGDT. The full CDR3 sequence reads CSASPEAGDTQYF.

This clone appeared many times. The DNA ends 3 residues before the CDR3 does, and the rest of the CDR3 is filled in from the germline J gene. The sample has other DNA sequences that encode this CDR3 too. V and J are TRBV5-1 and TRBJ2-5; no reliable D call. The CDR3 covers 13 residues. With 0 bases removed from V and 5 bases from J, the gap between germline ends came to 8 bases. Germline loops: CDR1 SGHRS, CDR2 YFSETQ. The CDR3 bases that were read are TGCGCCAGCAGCTTGGAGGGTCGGGAGACC. This codes for CASSLEGRET. The full-length CDR3 reads as CASSLEGRETQYF.

This clone came up many times. Read coverage stops 3 residues before the CDR3 terminus; the germline J gene supplies the remainder. V gene TRBV19 combines with J gene TRBJ1-5; perhaps TRBD1 as D (5 bases). Trimming shortened V by 5 bases and J by 5 bases, and 13 bases separated the two germline ends. Germline-derived CDR1 and CDR2 are LNHDA and SQIVND (reference sequence). This CDR3 has 14 residues. The CDR3 sequence: CASSPTDTYQPQHF. Incomplete CDR3 DNA: TGTGCCAGTAGTCCCACGGACACTTATCAGCCC.

This clone was found many times. A read error may account for a junction end that differs from germline. Coverage ceases 3 residues before the CDR3 finishes, and the germline J gene fills in the end. The J gene is TRBJ2-1, the V gene TRBV7-7; the D is unclear. Germline values: CDR1 SSHAT, CDR2 FNYEAQ (reference sequence). CDR3 length: 13 amino acids. This CDR3 reads CASSFGQNNEQFF. CDR3 bases read: TGTGCTAGCAGCTTTGGCCAGAACAATGAG.

Worth noting for this clone: Read coverage stops 3 residues before the CDR3 terminus; the germline J gene supplies the remainder. This chain uses TRBV6-1 with TRBJ1-5; 8 bases agree with TRBD1. This CDR3 has 16 amino acids. V was pared by 0 bases and J by 2 bases, with 3 bases of the junction left unmatched. The germline CDR1 and CDR2 sequences are MNHNS and SASEGT. The sequenced part of the CDR3 DNA is TGTGCCAGCAGTGAAGCTGAGGGACAGGGCAATCAGCCC. Its protein is CASSEAEGQGNQP. The CDR3 reads in full as CASSEAEGQGNQPQHF.

This clone has a count of ten or more. The read terminates 3 residues ahead of where the CDR3 ends, so the germline J gene completes it. The chain employs TRBV19 and TRBJ1-6; 9 bases fit TRBD1. V gave up 5 bases and J gave up 8 bases; unmatched junction bases: 7. There are 15 residues in the CDR3. CDR1 is LNHDA, CDR2 SQIVND, per germline (reference sequence). The sequenced part of the CDR3 DNA is TGTGCCAGTAGTCACACGACAGGGGGGTATTCACCC. This codes for CASSHTTGGYSP. In full, the CDR3 reads CASSHTTGGYSPLHF.

This clone was picked up a small number of times. The read falls 3 residues short of the CDR3 end, and the missing part is taken from the germline J gene. The chain combines TRBV19 with TRBJ2-3, with TRBD1 matching over 10 bases. Looked up from germline, CDR1 is LNHDA and CDR2 is SQIVND (reference sequence). CDR3 length equals 16 residues. Partial CDR3 DNA: TGTGCCAGTACCCTCTCCGGGACAGGGGAGTTGGAGACG. This encodes CASTLSGTGELET. The complete CDR3 reads CASTLSGTGELETQYF.

By proportion, this clone is medium-sized. Read sequence stops 3 residues before the CDR3 end, and the germline J gene provides the missing end. The chain combines TRBV20-1 with TRBJ2-5; 15 nucleotides match TRBD2. The CDR3 covers 16 residues. Germline V gene sequence: CDR1 DFQATT, CDR2 SNEGSKA (reference sequence). V dropped 6 bases and J dropped 1; count of bases not matched to a gene: 6. The DNA read from the CDR3 is TGCAGTGCCCCCGGGACTAGCGGGGGGATCCAAGAGACC. This sequence encodes CSAPGTSGGIQET. The whole CDR3 sequence is CSAPGTSGGIQETQYF.

This clone was counted at least ten times. This CDR3 is CASSQGLAGGGEQFF. The part of the CDR3 DNA that was read is TGTGCCAGCAGCCAAGGACTAGCGGGGGGTGGTGAG. This chain connects TRBV14 to TRBJ2-1; 13 nucleotides align to TRBD2. The CDR3 is cut off 3 residues early in the read; its end comes from the germline J gene. CDR1 and CDR2 (germline): SGHDN, FVKESK. The CDR3 is 15 amino acids. Trimming removed 1 base from V and 9 bases from J; junction bases left unmatched: 3.

This clone was recorded many times. The missing CDR3 end, 3 residues past where the read stops, is filled in from the germline J gene. The rearrangement links TRBV7-8 to TRBJ1-6, with D maybe TRBD1 (5 bases). The CDR3 has 13 residues. CDR1 and CDR2 (germline): SGHVS, FQNEAQ. V was trimmed by 5 bases and J by 9 bases, leaving 11 bases between them. This CDR3 is CASSRGGGSPLHF. Incomplete CDR3 DNA: TGTGCCAGCAGCCGCGGGGGTGGTTCACCC.

The table lists this clone with many counts. The read ends 3 residues shy of where the CDR3 ends; the end is completed using the germline J gene. The rearrangement uses TRBV20-1 and TRBJ1-6, with D perhaps matching TRBD1 (5 bases). Germline loops: CDR1 DFQATT, CDR2 SNEGSKA (reference sequence). V lost 4 bases, J lost 0 bases, and 16 bases lay in between. CDR3 length: 17 amino acids. The CDR3 protein is CSAIPLRASSYNSPLHF. Incomplete CDR3 DNA: TGCAGTGCTATCCCCCTCAGGGCGAGCTCCTATAATTCACCC.

This clone was picked up many times. The observed sequence ends 3 residues before the CDR3 terminus, with the missing tail filled in from the germline J gene. The chain uses TRBV5-1 and TRBJ1-3; TRBD1 is a possible D gene (6 bases). The V gene's germline CDR1 is SGHRS and CDR2 YFSETQ. The CDR3 extends over 15 amino acids. The V gene lost 4 bases and the J gene lost 2 bases, with 13 bases spanning the gap. CDR3 DNA, as far as it was read: TGCGCCAGCAGCGTGGCAGGGGCCCCTGGAAACACC. Its translation: CASSVAGAPGNT. The full CDR3 sequence reads CASSVAGAPGNTIYF.